These 24 T cell receptor beta chains originate from one sample sequenced in a study of cytomegalovirus exposure and HLA in healthy donors. PCR employed 60 Vbeta and 13 Jbeta primers. TCRdb's table, derived via immunoSEQ multiplex PCR, lists solely in-frame clones and lacks some. The table shows roughly 290,000 clones, with around nine tenths occurring only once. The sequenced sample was PBMCs. These receptors all come from a woman between 18 and 29 years old in good health and CMV-seronegative.

This rearrangement joins TRBV13 to TRBJ2-1, with 10 bases aligning to TRBD1. From germline, CDR1 is PRHDT and CDR2 FYEKMQ (reference sequence). The V segment lost 2 bases and the J segment 4 bases; nucleotides outside the gene matches: 8. The CDR3 runs to 17 residues. The CDR3 DNA reads as TGTGCCAGCAGCTTAACCCGCGGGACAGGGGCGTACAATGAGCAGTTCTTC. Translation gives CASSLTRGTGAYNEQFF.

The J gene is TRBJ2-1, the V gene TRBV27, with TRBD1 as a possible D gene (6 bases). Trimming left V 3 bases short and J 8 bases short, with 14 bases between. The CDR3 is made up of 14 amino acids. Germline V gene data show CDR1 as MNHEY and CDR2 as SMNVEV (reference sequence). As DNA, the CDR3 is TGTGCCAGCAGTTTCCAGGGGCGGATGGATGAGCAGTTCTTC. It encodes CASSFQGRMDEQFF.

V gene TRBV7-2 combines with J gene TRBJ1-1, with unresolved D. Between the trimmed V and J ends, which lost 2 bases and 0 bases, there was a span of 4 bases. Germline CDR1 and CDR2: SGHTA and FQGNSA. The CDR3 totals 13 residues. The CDR3 DNA sequence: TGTGCCAGCAGCTTACCAGTGAACACTGAAGCTTTCTTT. Amino acids: CASSLPVNTEAFF. The full variable domain, rest sourced from reference TRBV7-2 and TRBJ1-1, is GAGVSQSPSNKVTEKGKDVELRCDPISGHTALYWYRQSLGQGLEFLIYFQGNSAPDKSGLPSDRFSAERTGGSVSTLTIQRTQQEDSAVYLCASSLPVNTEAFFGQGTRLTVV.

This clone has more than one count but fewer than ten. The V and J genes are TRBV7-9 and TRBJ2-2; 7 nucleotides line up with TRBD1. The junction had 5 bases not matched to a gene; V was cut back by 4 bases and J by 3 bases. This CDR3 contains 15 residues. Germline lookup yields CDR1 SEHNR and CDR2 FQNEAQ (reference sequence). CDR3 DNA: TGTGCCAGCAGCTCAAGGGGACAGTACACCGGGGAGCTGTTTTTT. Its protein product is CASSSRGQYTGELFF.

The V gene is TRBV11-2, the J gene TRBJ2-3; 7 bases are a match to TRBD2. Per germline, CDR1 SGHAT and CDR2 FQNNGV. The CDR3 runs to 15 residues. V lost 1 base to trimming and J lost 6 bases; unmatched junction nucleotides: 7. CDR3 DNA: TGTGCCAGCAGCTTAGCAGGACTAGGTGGGGATACGCAGTATTTT. Residues: CASSLAGLGGDTQYF. The entire variable domain, with the rest obtained from reference TRBV11-2 and TRBJ2-3, is as follows: EAGVAQSPRYKIIEKRQSVAFWCNPISGHATLYWYQQILGQGPKLLIQFQNNGVVDDSQLPKDRFSAERLKGVDSTLKIQPAKLEDSAVYLCASSLAGLGGDTQYFGPGTRLTVL.

The chain combines TRBV7-9 with TRBJ2-1, with D perhaps TRBD1 (6 bases). V was clipped by 4 bases and J by 9 bases, with 13 bases between them. The length of the CDR3 is 13 residues. Germline lookup yields CDR1 SEHNR and CDR2 FQNEAQ (reference sequence). CDR3 nucleotide sequence: TGTGCCAGCAGCTCGACAGGAGACGGTGAGCAGTTCTTC. Translation: CASSSTGDGEQFF. Variable domain in full (rest from reference TRBV7-9 and TRBJ2-1): DTGVSQNPRHKITKRGQNVTFRCDPISEHNRLYWYRQTLGQGPEFLTYFQNEAQLEKSRLLSDRFSAERPKGSFSTLEIQRTEQGDSAMYLCASSSTGDGEQFFGPGTRLTVL.

In nucleotides, the CDR3 is TGCGCCAGCATCATAGGTGGCGCGGGGCCCCATGAGCAGTTCTTC. Translation: CASIIGGAGPHEQFF. The rearrangement uses TRBV10-1 and TRBJ2-1, with a weak D call TRBD2 (6 bases). The germline V gene encodes CDR1 WNHNN and CDR2 SYGVQD (reference sequence). The CDR3 has 15 residues. Trimming removed 7 bases at V and 8 bases at J, with 21 bases between.

The chain combines TRBV15 with TRBJ2-3; TRBD2 aligns across 9 bases. Germline V gene sequence: CDR1 LNHNV, CDR2 YYDKDF (reference sequence). The V and J ends lost 0 bases and 5 bases, in that order; junction bases with no gene match: 6. The CDR3 contains 16 residues. The CDR3, as DNA: TGTGCCACCAGCAGAGAGGGCGGGGGGGCTAAAGATACGCAGTATTTT. Protein sequence: CATSREGGGAKDTQYF.

This chain joins TRBV27 and TRBJ2-7, with D unresolved. Germline lookup yields CDR1 MNHEY and CDR2 SMNVEV (reference sequence). Trimming removed 8 bases at V and 3 bases at J, with 8 bases between. There are 11 residues in the CDR3. This chain's CDR3 is CASSPGYEQYF. The CDR3 nucleotides read TGTGCCAGCTCCCCCGGCTACGAGCAGTACTTC.

The CDR3 loop reads CASSSIGGFVDEQFF. As DNA, the CDR3 is TGTGCCAGCAGCTCCATAGGGGGCTTTGTGGATGAGCAGTTCTTC. This sequence joins TRBV5-6 and TRBJ2-1, with 7 bases identical to TRBD1. The CDR3 has 15 amino acids. The trim removed 3 bases at V and 8 bases at J, leaving 11 bases unmatched. CDR1 is SGHDT and CDR2 is YYEEEE in the germline V gene.

The CDR3 reads CAWISLGAKFVPTFF. The CDR3 nucleotides are TGTGCCTGGATTTCGTTAGGGGCGAAATTCGTCCCAACTTTCTTT. V gene TRBV30 combines with J gene TRBJ1-1; tentative D call: TRBD1 (5 bases). This CDR3 spans 15 amino acids. The V end lost 4 bases, the J end lost 12 bases, and 27 bases lay between the germline ends. Germline values: CDR1 GTSNPN, CDR2 SVGIG (reference sequence). Complete variable domain (other parts from reference TRBV30 and TRBJ1-1): SQTIHQWPATLVQPVGSPLSLECTVEGTSNPNLYWYRQAAGRGLQLLFYSVGIGQISSEVPQNLSASRPQDRQFILSSKKLLLSDSGFYLCAWISLGAKFVPTFFGQGTRLTVV.

The chain links TRBV6-5 to TRBJ1-2; no definite D call. The germline V and J ends were trimmed by 0 bases and 4 bases, with 15 bases remaining between them. CDR3 length: 16 residues. Germline V CDR1 and CDR2: MNHEY, SVGAGI. The CDR3 sequence is CASSYSMTERVYGYTF. Written as DNA, the CDR3 is TGTGCCAGCAGTTACTCGATGACCGAGAGGGTCTATGGCTACACCTTC.

This sequence joins TRBV6-5 and TRBJ2-5, with TRBD2 matching 7 bases. The germline V gene encodes CDR1 MNHEY and CDR2 SVGAGI. The CDR3 is 13 amino acids. The trim removed 8 bases at V and 5 bases at J, leaving 8 bases unmatched. CDR3 bases: TGTGCCAGCCATGGACTAGTCGGGGAGACCCAGTACTTC. It encodes CASHGLVGETQYF.

J is TRBJ1-2 and V is TRBV2; D may be TRBD1 (5 bases). With 2 bases removed from V and 4 bases from J, the gap between germline ends came to 17 bases. CDR1 is SNHLY and CDR2 is FYNNEI in the germline V gene. CDR3 length equals 16 residues. This CDR3 is CASSEFERGAPYGYTF. CDR3 in DNA: TGTGCCAGCAGTGAATTTGAAAGGGGCGCGCCCTATGGCTACACCTTC.

The V call is TRBV25-1, the J call TRBJ2-3; 14 bases agree with TRBD2. Germline trimming cut 4 bases from V and 1 base from J; bases unmatched to any gene: 4. This CDR3 contains 17 residues. Germline CDR1 is MGHDK and CDR2 is SYGVNS. CDR3 coding DNA: TGTGCCAGCAGTGGGACTAGCGGGGGGCCGCGCACAGATACGCAGTATTTT. Protein sequence: CASSGTSGGPRTDTQYF.

The V and J genes are TRBV2 and TRBJ2-7, with D possibly being TRBD1 (6 bases). This CDR3 region has 12 residues. V dropped 8 bases and J dropped 4 bases, with 12 bases sitting between them. Per the germline V gene, CDR1 is SNHLY and CDR2 is FYNNEI. The CDR3 nucleotides read TGTGCCAGCGCTGGACAGAGATACGAGCAGTACTTC. Translated, it gives CASAGQRYEQYF.

This rearrangement joins TRBV27 to TRBJ2-7, with 9 bases fitting TRBD1. The CDR3 covers 14 residues. J gave up 2 bases and V 5 bases, and 4 bases lay outside the gene matches. CDR1 is MNHEY, CDR2 SMNVEV, per germline (reference sequence). CDR3 nucleotide sequence: TGTGCCAGCAGTAAACAGGGGGCCCCCTACGAGCAGTACTTC. Protein product: CASSKQGAPYEQYF.

This clone was seen once. V gene TRBV5-1 combines with J gene TRBJ1-1; a possible D gene is TRBD1 (6 bases). In germline, CDR1 is SGHRS, CDR2 YFSETQ. Deletions cut 10 bases from V and 4 bases from J, with 11 bases between. The CDR3 is made up of 11 amino acids. The CDR3 reads CARGGATEAFF. The CDR3 DNA sequence: TGCGCCCGCGGGGGGGCCACTGAAGCTTTCTTT.

This CDR3 reads CAISFGGGRDTQYF. The DNA for the CDR3 is TGTGCCATCAGTTTTGGCGGGGGAAGAGATACGCAGTATTTT. The chain uses TRBV10-3 and TRBJ2-3, with 7 bases matching TRBD2. Germline lookup yields CDR1 ENHRY and CDR2 SYGVKD. The length of the CDR3 is 14 residues. The V gene end was trimmed by 5 bases and the J gene end by 5 bases; junction bases not matched to a gene: 7.

This chain uses TRBV27 with TRBJ2-7, with 8 bases aligning to TRBD2. Unmatched junction bases numbered 7, after V lost 7 bases and J lost 2 bases. The CDR3 totals 14 residues. Per germline, CDR1 MNHEY and CDR2 SMNVEV (reference sequence). CDR3 loop: CASKPGGGTYEQYF. CDR3 nucleotide sequence: TGTGCCAGCAAGCCCGGGGGGGGGACCTACGAGCAGTACTTC.

The rearrangement uses TRBV9 and TRBJ2-7; TRBD2 matches at 7 bases. V shed 0 bases and J 6 bases; nucleotides not matched to a gene: 6. Germline loops: CDR1 SGDLS, CDR2 YYNGEE. The CDR3 sequence is 14 residues long. The CDR3 sequence: CASSVASPGGEQYF. Written as DNA, the CDR3 is TGTGCCAGCAGCGTAGCGTCCCCGGGGGGCGAGCAGTACTTC.

This chain connects TRBV2 to TRBJ1-6; D call uncertain. Trimming stripped 8 bases from V and 9 bases from J, with 20 bases between. Germline loops: CDR1 SNHLY, CDR2 FYNNEI. This CDR3 contains 15 residues. The CDR3 region has the DNA TGTGCCAGCTCCGAAAGGCGCCCCTGGAGTTCACCCCTCCACTTT. The encoded protein is CASSERRPWSSPLHF.

This chain joins TRBV5-1 and TRBJ2-4, with D perhaps TRBD1 (6 bases). V dropped 3 bases and J dropped 5 bases, with 27 bases sitting between them. This CDR3 has 19 amino acids. CDR1 is SGHRS and CDR2 is YFSETQ in the germline V gene. The DNA for the CDR3 is TGCGCCAGCAGCTCAACTACTAGAATCTCCGGGACACCCCAAAACATTCAGTACTTC. It encodes CASSSTTRISGTPQNIQYF.

The chain is built from TRBV19 and TRBJ2-7; the match to TRBD2 covers 9 bases. Germline V gene sequence: CDR1 LNHDA, CDR2 SQIVND (reference sequence). This CDR3 is built from 15 residues. The trim removed 3 bases at V and 1 base at J, leaving 4 bases unmatched. The CDR3 bases are TGTGCCAGTAGTATGCAGGGACTAGCTTCCTACGAGCAGTACTTC. Translated, it gives CASSMQGLASYEQYF.